This is a list of T cell receptor beta chains from one sample in a study of blood T cell repertoires in COVID-19. The repertoire was sequenced with immunoSEQ multiplex PCR; TCRdb's copy has only in-frame clones and lacks some. This table has some 250,000 clones, around 85% appearing once. Sequenced sample: peripheral blood. Receptors originate from a young woman who had recovered from COVID-19. Each CDR3 is given with its conserved first and last residue.

v_call | cdr3_aa
TRBV3-1/TRBV3-2 | CASSPRQYQETQYF
TRBV5-4 | CASSLGTLTTYEQYF
TRBV18 | CASSPERGGLTEAFF
TRBV6-5 | CATWDFASGNTIYF
TRBV6-6 | CASRERGGPGNEQFF
TRBV21-1 | CASTEGRESSQPQHF
TRBV11-2 | CASSLAPPGTKNIQYF
TRBV7-2 | CASSLQFGGGEQYF
TRBV6-5 | CASSYDSGGSTDTQYF
TRBV6-2/TRBV6-3 | CASSSSGRETQYF
TRBV19 | CASRNRGGFYATDTQYF
TRBV13 | CASSLSGTGVVDEQFF
TRBV6-5 | CASRPVGQSYEQYF
TRBV5-1 | CASTGTVNTEAFF
TRBV11-2 | CASSLELPRSNEQFF
TRBV19 | CASSMPRAGDYGYTF
TRBV7-6 | CASSRNNRENTGELFF
TRBV5-5 | CASSGRTDNQPQHF
TRBV6-2/TRBV6-3 | CASSPPGVLQETQYF
TRBV5-1 | CASSLGAGAAYGYTF
TRBV27 | CASSLGTSGAYEQYF
TRBV7-6 | CASSLGGGDRSDTQYF
TRBV18 | CASSPLQGHETQYF
TRBV2 | CASSEPSAAASTDTQYF
TRBV23-1 | CASSRGGRGANTEAFF
TRBV6-6 | CASLIELQETQYF
TRBV7-2 | CASSLGEVSTEAFF
TRBV2 | CAFHGGGGYGYTF
TRBV6-5 | CASSSVQTDTQYF
TRBV11-3 | CASSLGQGLETQYF
TRBV3-1/TRBV3-2 | CASSQDSLHSGTSGGLLKDTQYF